The 10 T cell receptor beta chains listed next were all sequenced from one sample in a study of PD-1 blockade in classical Hodgkin lymphoma. Time point meaning: cycle 4 day 1 (C4D1), after 6 weeks of nivolumab. Exposure to brentuximab vedotin varied, and each patient had relapsed following autologous stem cell transplantation. Method: immunoSEQ multiplex PCR; TCRdb's copy keeps in-frame clones and lacks some. Among 20,000 to 25,000 clones, roughly three quarters were seen once, and the ten largest hold approximately 7%. Sequences were derived from peripheral blood mononuclear cells (PBMCs), sampled before the fourth cycle of nivolumab. These receptors were obtained from a human donor with classical Hodgkin lymphoma.

This chain joins TRBV5-1 and TRBJ2-3, with 15 nucleotides matching TRBD2. The CDR3 loop spans 17 amino acids. The germline gives CDR1 SGHRS, CDR2 YFSETQ. With V trimmed by 5 bases and J by 2 bases, 6 bases remained unmatched. In nucleotides, the CDR3 is TGCGCCAGCAGGGGACTAGCGGGGGGTTCAAACACAGATACGCAGTATTTT. Protein: CASRGLAGGSNTDTQYF.

The V call is TRBV2, the J call TRBJ2-7; TRBD1 is a possible D gene (5 bases). The germline V gene encodes CDR1 SNHLY and CDR2 FYNNEI. V gave up 9 bases and J gave up 4 bases, with 19 bases separating them. There are 14 residues in the CDR3. CDR3: CARDSQVGRYEQYF. Written as DNA, the CDR3 is TGTGCCAGGGATTCACAGGTGGGAAGGTACGAGCAGTACTTC.

This chain joins TRBV7-9 and TRBJ2-7, with D possibly being TRBD2 (5 bases). Deletions cut 5 bases from V and 7 bases from J, with 18 bases between. Germline V gene sequence: CDR1 SEHNR, CDR2 FQNEAQ (reference sequence). The CDR3 extends over 14 amino acids. CDR3 sequence reads: CASSPKAGLGEQYF. CDR3 coding DNA: TGTGCCAGCAGCCCCAAGGCAGGACTGGGGGAGCAGTACTTC.

This clone has more than one count but fewer than ten. The chain carries TRBV5-4 and TRBJ2-2, with 8 bases that match TRBD1. Germline CDR1 reads SGHNT; CDR2 reads YYREEE (reference sequence). V lost 3 bases, J lost 3 bases, and 10 bases stayed unmatched. The CDR3 length is 17 residues. CDR3 in DNA: TGTGCCAGCAGCTCTGGACAGGGTGGTGGGTACACCGGGGAGCTGTTTTTT. It codes for CASSSGQGGGYTGELFF.

The V gene is TRBV2, the J gene TRBJ2-1; possibly TRBD1 or TRBD2 for D (5 bases each). The CDR3 is 13 residues long. Germline-derived CDR1 and CDR2 are SNHLY and FYNNEI. Trimming stripped 6 bases from V and 7 bases from J, with 13 bases between. CDR3 DNA: TGTGCCAGCAGCCGGGAATGGGGGAATGAGCAGTTCTTC. It yields the protein CASSREWGNEQFF.

The gene calls are TRBV9 and TRBJ2-2; the D gene is possibly TRBD1 (5 bases). The CDR3 runs to 15 residues. With 4 bases removed from V and 7 bases from J, the gap between germline ends came to 17 bases. Germline values: CDR1 SGDLS, CDR2 YYNGEE. CDR3: CASSQSQGVFGELFF. CDR3 nucleotide sequence: TGTGCCAGCAGCCAATCCCAAGGGGTATTCGGGGAGCTGTTTTTT. Full variable domain (rest looked up from reference TRBV9 and TRBJ2-2): DSGVTQTPKHLITATGQRVTLRCSPRSGDLSVYWYQQSLDQGLQFLIQYYNGEERAKGNILERFSAQQFPDLHSELNLSSLELGDSALYFCASSQSQGVFGELFFGEGSRLTVL.

V is TRBV2 and J is TRBJ2-2; 14 positions agree with TRBD2. This CDR3 has 15 amino acids. Germline assignment: CDR1 SNHLY and CDR2 FYNNEI. The trim removed 6 bases at V and 5 bases at J, leaving 2 bases unmatched. In nucleotides, the CDR3 is TGTGCCAGCAGCCGACTAGCGGGGGGGACCGGGGAGCTGTTTTTT. It encodes CASSRLAGGTGELFF.

The table lists this clone with a few counts. The chain recombines TRBV30 with TRBJ1-5; 7 nucleotides align to TRBD1. CDR1 is GTSNPN, CDR2 SVGIG, per germline (reference sequence). The CDR3 extends over 14 amino acids. V trimming: 3 bases; J trimming: 0 bases; junction bases outside the gene matches: 2. CDR3 bases: TGTGCCTGGAGCCGACAGGGTAGCAATCAGCCCCAGCATTTT. This encodes CAWSRQGSNQPQHF. The full variable domain, in which reference TRBV30 and TRBJ1-5 provide the parts outside the CDR3, is SQTIHQWPATLVQPVGSPLSLECTVEGTSNPNLYWYRQAAGRGLQLLFYSVGIGQISSEVPQNLSASRPQDRQFILSSKKLLLSDSGFYLCAWSRQGSNQPQHFGDGTRLSIL.

J is TRBJ2-7 and V is TRBV30, with 7 bases fitting TRBD1. The V gene's germline CDR1 is GTSNPN and CDR2 SVGIG (reference sequence). This CDR3 region has 15 residues. The ends lost 1 base at V and 1 base at J; junction bases unmatched: 7. The CDR3, as DNA: TGTGCCTGGAGTGGGAAGGGGGCCGGGTCCTACGAGCAGTACTTC. Translated: CAWSGKGAGSYEQYF.

The V gene is TRBV6-1, the J gene TRBJ1-5; D is undetermined. Trimming took 3 bases from V and 0 from J, leaving 12 bases between them. This CDR3 comprises 16 residues. The germline V gene encodes CDR1 MNHNS and CDR2 SASEGT. CDR3: CASSDSGFYSNQPQHF. The CDR3 nucleotides are TGTGCCAGCAGTGATAGTGGGTTTTATAGCAATCAGCCCCAGCATTTT.